The entry below describes one T cell receptor (beta chain). Its antigen is as yet unknown. The sample is drawn from a study of cytomegalovirus exposure and HLA in healthy donors. In the study overall: Later, an analysis reported that the 130 or so validation repertoires had used the same platform as the 550 to 750 first-cohort repertoires. Study-level points and caveats: First-cohort TCR clusters tended to co-occur in the approximately 120 validation repertoires, a later analysis found. CMV antigen specificity of three CMV-associated chains was confirmed in vitro. Some TCR beta chains (around 160 of them) were listed as cytomegalovirus-associated.

The length of the CDR3 is 13 residues. Trimming removed 5 bases from V and 5 bases from J; junction bases left unmatched: 6. CDR1 and CDR2 (germline): MGHRA, YSYEKL. Assay: immunoSEQ multiplex PCR; the TCRdb copy retains only in-frame clones and omits some. The data show about 160,000 clones, with approximately 81% seen just once and around 9.6% held by the top ten. The sequence came from a man aged 30 to 45 in good health and CMV-seropositive. The V gene is TRBV4-1, the J gene TRBJ2-7; 7 nucleotides match TRBD2. The material sequenced was PBMCs. The CDR3 protein is CASSSAGYDEQYF. Here the CDR3 DNA reads TGCGCCAGCAGCTCAGCGGGGTATGACGAGCAGTACTTC.